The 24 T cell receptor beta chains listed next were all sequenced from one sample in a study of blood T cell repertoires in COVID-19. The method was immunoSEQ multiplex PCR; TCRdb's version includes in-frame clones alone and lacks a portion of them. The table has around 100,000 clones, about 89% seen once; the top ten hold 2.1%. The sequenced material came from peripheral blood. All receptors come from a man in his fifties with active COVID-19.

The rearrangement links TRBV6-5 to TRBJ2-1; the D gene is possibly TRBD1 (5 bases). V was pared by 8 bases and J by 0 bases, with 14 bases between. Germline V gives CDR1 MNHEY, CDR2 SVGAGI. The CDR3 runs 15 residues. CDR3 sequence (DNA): TGTGCCAGCTCACCAGGGTACAGCTCCTACAATGAGCAGTTCTTC. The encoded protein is CASSPGYSSYNEQFF.

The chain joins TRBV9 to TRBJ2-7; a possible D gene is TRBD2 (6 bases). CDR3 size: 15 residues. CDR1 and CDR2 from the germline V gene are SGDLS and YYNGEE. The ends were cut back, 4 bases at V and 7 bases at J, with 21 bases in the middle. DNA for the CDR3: TGTGCCAGCAGCCCCAAACCCGAGACTAGTAGGGAGCAGTACTTC. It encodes CASSPKPETSREQYF.

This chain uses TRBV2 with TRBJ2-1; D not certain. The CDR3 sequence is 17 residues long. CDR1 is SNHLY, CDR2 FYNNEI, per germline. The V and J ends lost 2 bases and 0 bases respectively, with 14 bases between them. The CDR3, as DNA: TGTGCCAGCAGTGAATTGGCGGTACATAACTCCTACAATGAGCAGTTCTTC. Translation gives CASSELAVHNSYNEQFF. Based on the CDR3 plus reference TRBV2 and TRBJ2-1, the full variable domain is EPEVTQTPSHQVTQMGQEVILRCVPISNHLYFYWYRQILGQKVEFLVSFYNNEISEKSEIFDDQFSVERPDGSNFTLKIRSTKLEDSAMYFCASSELAVHNSYNEQFFGPGTRLTVL.

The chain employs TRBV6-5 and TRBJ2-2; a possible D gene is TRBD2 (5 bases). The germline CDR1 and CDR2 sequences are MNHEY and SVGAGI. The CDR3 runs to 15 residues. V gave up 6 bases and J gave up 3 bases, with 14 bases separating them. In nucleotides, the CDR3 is TGTGCCAGCAGGACCCGGGGAGACTACACCGGGGAGCTGTTTTTT. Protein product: CASRTRGDYTGELFF.

The CDR3 reads CASSLSITRDFLFF. Written as DNA, the CDR3 is TGTGCCAGCAGCTTATCAATAACGCGGGACTTTCTGTTCTTC. This chain joins TRBV7-9 and TRBJ2-1; tentative D call: TRBD2 (6 bases). The V end lost 2 bases, the J end lost 15 bases, and 20 bases lay between the germline ends. The germline V gene has CDR1 SEHNR and CDR2 FQNEAQ (reference sequence). This CDR3 is 14 amino acids long. The whole variable domain, filled in from reference TRBV7-9 and TRBJ2-1, reads DTGVSQNPRHKITKRGQNVTFRCDPISEHNRLYWYRQTLGQGPEFLTYFQNEAQLEKSRLLSDRFSAERPKGSFSTLEIQRTEQGDSAMYLCASSLSITRDFLFFGPGTRLTVL.

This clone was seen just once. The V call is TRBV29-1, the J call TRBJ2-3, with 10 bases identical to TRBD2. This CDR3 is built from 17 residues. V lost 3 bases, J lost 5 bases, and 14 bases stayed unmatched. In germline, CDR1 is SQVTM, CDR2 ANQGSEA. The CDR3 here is CSVDGVPSGSHVDTQYF. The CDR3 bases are TGCAGCGTTGATGGAGTGCCTAGCGGGAGTCATGTAGATACGCAGTATTTT.

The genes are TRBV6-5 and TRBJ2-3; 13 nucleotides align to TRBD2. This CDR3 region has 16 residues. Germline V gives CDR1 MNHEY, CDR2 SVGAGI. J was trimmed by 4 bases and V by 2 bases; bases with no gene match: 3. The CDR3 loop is CASSYRTSGGADTQYF. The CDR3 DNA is TGTGCCAGCAGTTACCGGACTAGCGGGGGCGCAGATACGCAGTATTTT.

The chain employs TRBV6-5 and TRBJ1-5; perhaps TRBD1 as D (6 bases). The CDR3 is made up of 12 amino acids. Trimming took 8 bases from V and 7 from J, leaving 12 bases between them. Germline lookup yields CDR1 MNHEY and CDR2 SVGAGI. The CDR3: CASDWGLQPQHF. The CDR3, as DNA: TGTGCCAGCGACTGGGGGCTCCAGCCCCAGCATTTT.

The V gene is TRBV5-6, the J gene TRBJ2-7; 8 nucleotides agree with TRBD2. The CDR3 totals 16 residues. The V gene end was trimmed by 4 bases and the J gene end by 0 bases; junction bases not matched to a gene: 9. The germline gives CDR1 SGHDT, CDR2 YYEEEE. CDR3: CASSRPSGGPSYEQYF. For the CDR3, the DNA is TGTGCCAGCAGCCGTCCCAGCGGGGGTCCCTCCTACGAGCAGTACTTC.

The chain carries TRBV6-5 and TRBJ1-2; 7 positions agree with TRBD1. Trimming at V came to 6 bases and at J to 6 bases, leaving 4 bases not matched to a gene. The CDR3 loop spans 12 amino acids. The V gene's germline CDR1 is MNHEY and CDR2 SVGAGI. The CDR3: CASSDRVHGYTF. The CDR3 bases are TGTGCCAGCAGCGACAGGGTACATGGCTACACCTTC.

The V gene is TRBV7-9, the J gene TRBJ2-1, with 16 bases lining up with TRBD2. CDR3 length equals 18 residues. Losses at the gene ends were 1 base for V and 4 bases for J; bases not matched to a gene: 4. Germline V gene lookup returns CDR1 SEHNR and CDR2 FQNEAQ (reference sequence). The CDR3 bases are TGTGCCAGCAGCTTAGGTGGGACTAGCGGGGGGGCGTACAATGAGCAGTTCTTC. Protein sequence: CASSLGGTSGGAYNEQFF.

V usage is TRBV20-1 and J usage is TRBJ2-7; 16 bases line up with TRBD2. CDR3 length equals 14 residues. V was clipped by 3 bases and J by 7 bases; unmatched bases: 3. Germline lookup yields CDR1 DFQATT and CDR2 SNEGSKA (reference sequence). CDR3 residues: CSASRGLAGGEQYV. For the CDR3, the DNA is TGCAGTGCTAGTAGGGGACTAGCGGGAGGGGAGCAGTACGTC.

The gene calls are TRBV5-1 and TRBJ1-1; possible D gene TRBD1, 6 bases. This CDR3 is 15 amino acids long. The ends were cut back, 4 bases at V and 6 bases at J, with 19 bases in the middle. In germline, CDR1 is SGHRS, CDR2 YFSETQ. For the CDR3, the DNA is TGCGCCAGCAGCAGAGACAGGTTTTCGTCCGCTGAAGCTTTCTTT. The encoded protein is CASSRDRFSSAEAFF.

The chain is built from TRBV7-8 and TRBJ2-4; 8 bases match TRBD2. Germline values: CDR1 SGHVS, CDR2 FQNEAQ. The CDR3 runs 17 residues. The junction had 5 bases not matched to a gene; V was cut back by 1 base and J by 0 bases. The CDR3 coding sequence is TGTGCCAGCAGCTTAGAAGCGGGGGAACTAGCCAAAAACATTCAGTACTTC. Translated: CASSLEAGELAKNIQYF.

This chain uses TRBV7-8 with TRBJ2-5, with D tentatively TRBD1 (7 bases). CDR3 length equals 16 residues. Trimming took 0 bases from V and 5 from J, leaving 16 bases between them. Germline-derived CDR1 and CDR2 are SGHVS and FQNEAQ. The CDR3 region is CASSLALLAGGETQYF. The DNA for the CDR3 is TGTGCCAGCAGCTTAGCGTTGCTGGCAGGGGGGGAGACCCAGTACTTC.

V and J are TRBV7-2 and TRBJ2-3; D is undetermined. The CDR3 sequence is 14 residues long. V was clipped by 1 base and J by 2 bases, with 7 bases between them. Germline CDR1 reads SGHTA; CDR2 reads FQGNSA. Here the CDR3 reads CASSLELLTDTQYF. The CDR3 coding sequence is TGTGCCAGCAGCTTAGAACTTCTCACAGATACGCAGTATTTT.

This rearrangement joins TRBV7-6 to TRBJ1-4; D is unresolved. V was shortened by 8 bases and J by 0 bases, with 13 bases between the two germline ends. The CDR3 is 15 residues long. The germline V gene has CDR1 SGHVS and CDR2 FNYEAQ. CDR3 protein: CASGENVATNEKLFF. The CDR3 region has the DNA TGTGCCAGCGGGGAGAACGTTGCAACTAATGAAAAACTGTTTTTT.

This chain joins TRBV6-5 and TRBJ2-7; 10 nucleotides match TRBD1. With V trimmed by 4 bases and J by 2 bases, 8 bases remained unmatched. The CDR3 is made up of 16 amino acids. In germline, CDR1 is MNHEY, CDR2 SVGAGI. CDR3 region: CASSFTGTGDPYEQYF. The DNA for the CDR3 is TGTGCCAGCAGTTTCACCGGGACAGGGGATCCCTACGAGCAGTACTTC.

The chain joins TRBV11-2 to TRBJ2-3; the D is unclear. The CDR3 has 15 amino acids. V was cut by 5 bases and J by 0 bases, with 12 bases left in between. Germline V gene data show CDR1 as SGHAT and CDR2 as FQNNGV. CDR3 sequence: CASSLTRPSTDTQYF. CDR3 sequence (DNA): TGTGCCAGCAGCCTGACTCGCCCTAGCACAGATACGCAGTATTTT.

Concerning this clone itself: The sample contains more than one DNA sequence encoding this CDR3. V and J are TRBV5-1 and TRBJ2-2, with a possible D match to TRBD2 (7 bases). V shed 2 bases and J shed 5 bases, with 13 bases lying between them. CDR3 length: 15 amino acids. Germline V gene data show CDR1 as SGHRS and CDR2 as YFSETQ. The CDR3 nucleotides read TGCGCCAGCAGCTTACAGGGAGGGAGGACCGGGGAGCTGTTTTTT. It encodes CASSLQGGRTGELFF.

CDR3 sequence (DNA): TGTGCCAGCAGCGAGACAGGGGCTGGAAACACCATATATTTT. Translating gives CASSETGAGNTIYF. The V and J genes are TRBV9 and TRBJ1-3; 8 nucleotides line up with TRBD1. Germline CDR1 is SGDLS and CDR2 is YYNGEE. The CDR3 consists of 14 residues. Unmatched junction bases numbered 1, after V lost 3 bases and J lost 2 bases.

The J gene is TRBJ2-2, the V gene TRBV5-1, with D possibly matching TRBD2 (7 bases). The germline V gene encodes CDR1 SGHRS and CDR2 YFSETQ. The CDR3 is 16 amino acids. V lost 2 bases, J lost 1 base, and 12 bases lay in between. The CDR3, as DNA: TGCGCCAGCAGCTTCGCGGGGGCCGTGAACACCGGGGAGCTGTTTTTT. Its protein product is CASSFAGAVNTGELFF.

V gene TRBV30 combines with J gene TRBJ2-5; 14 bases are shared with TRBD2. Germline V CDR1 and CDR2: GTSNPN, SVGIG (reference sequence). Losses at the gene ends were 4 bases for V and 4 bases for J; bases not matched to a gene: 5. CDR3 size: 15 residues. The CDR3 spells CAWTSGLAGGETQYF. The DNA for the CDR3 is TGTGCCTGGACCTCCGGACTAGCGGGAGGAGAGACCCAGTACTTC.

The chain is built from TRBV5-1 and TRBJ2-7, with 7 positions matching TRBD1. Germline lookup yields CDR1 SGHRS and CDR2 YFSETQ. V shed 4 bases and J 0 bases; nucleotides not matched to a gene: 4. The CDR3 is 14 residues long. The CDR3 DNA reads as TGCGCCAGCAGCCCGGGACAGAACTCCTACGAGCAGTACTTC. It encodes CASSPGQNSYEQYF.